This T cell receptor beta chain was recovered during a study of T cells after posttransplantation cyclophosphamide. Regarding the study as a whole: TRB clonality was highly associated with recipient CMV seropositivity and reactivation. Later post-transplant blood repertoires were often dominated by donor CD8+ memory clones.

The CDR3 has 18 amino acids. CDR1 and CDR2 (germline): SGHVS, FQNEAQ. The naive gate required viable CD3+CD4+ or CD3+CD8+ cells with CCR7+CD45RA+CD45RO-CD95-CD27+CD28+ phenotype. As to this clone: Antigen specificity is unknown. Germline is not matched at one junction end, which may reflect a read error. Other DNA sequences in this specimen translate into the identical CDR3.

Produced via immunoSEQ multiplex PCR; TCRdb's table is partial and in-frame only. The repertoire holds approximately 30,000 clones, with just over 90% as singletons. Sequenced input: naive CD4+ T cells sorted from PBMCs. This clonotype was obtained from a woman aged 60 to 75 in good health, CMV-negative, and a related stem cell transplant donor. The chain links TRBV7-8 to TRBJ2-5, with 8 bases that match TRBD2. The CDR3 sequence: CASSFSSYVGTRKETQYF. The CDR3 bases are TGTGCCAGTAGCTTTTCTTCATATGTCGGGACTAGGAAAGAGACCCAGTACTTC.